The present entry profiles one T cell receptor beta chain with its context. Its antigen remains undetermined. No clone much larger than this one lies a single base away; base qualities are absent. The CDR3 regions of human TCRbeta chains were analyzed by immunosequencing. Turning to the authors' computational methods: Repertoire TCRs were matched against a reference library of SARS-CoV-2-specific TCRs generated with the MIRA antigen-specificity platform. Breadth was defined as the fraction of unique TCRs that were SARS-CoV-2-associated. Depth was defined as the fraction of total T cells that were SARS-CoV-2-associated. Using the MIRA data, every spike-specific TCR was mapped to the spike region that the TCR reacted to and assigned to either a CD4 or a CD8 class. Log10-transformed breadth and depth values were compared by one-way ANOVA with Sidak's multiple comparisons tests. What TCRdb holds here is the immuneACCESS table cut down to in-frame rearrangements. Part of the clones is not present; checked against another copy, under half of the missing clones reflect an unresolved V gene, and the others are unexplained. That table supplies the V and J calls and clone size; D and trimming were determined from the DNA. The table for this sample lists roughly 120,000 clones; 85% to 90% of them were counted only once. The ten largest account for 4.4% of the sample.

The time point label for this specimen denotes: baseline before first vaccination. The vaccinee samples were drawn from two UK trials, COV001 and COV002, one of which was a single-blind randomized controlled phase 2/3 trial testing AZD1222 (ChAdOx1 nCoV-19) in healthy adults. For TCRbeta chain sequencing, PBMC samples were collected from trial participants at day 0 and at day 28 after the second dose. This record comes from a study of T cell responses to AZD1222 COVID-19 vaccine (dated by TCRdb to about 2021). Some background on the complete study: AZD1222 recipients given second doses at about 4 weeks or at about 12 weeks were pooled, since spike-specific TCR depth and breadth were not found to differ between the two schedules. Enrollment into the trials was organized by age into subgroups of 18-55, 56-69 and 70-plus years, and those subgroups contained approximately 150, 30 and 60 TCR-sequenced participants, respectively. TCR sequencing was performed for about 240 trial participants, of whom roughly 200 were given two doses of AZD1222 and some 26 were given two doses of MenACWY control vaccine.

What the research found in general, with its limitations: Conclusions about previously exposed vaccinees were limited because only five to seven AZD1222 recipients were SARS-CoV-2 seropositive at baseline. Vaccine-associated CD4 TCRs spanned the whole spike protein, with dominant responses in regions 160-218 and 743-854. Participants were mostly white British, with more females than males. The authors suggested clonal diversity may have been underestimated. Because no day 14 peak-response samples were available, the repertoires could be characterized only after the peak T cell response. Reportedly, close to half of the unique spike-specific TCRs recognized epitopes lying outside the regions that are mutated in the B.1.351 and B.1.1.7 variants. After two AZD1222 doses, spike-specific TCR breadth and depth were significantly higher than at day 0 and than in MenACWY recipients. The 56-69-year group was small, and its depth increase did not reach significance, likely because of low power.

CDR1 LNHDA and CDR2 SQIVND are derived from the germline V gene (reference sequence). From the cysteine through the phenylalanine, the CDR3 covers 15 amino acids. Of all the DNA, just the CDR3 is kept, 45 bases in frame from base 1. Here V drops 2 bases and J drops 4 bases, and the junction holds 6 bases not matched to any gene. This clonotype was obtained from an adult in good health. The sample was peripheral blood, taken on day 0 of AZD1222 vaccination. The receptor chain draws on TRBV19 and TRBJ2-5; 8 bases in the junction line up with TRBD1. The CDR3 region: CASSIQGARGETQYF. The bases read TGTGCCAGTAGTATACAGGGGGCGCGGGGAGAGACCCAGTACTTC.